The rows below give T cell receptor beta chains drawn from one sample of a study of OX40 agonist ivuxolimab in advanced cancers. The table came from immunoSEQ multiplex PCR; TCRdb's copy has only in-frame clones and leaves some out. Of under 20,000 clones listed, around 78% are singletons. This material consisted of CD4+ or CD8+ T cells sorted from blood, taken in a trial of the OX40 agonist ivuxolimab. The origin of the receptors is an adult with an advanced solid tumor such as melanoma, head and neck, liver or kidney cancer. Each CDR3 is given with its conserved first and last residue. Each record gives: V gene, D gene, J gene, clone size, CDR3 DNA, CDR3 protein. A D gene is named only where the DNA matches it firmly. A row's size may be missing; if present it is once, few, many or a size class.

v_call: TRBV4-1; d_call: NA; j_call: TRBJ1-5; clone_size: NA; cdr3_nt: TGCGCCAGCAGCCTACAGGAGGGCAATCAGCCCCAGCATTTT; cdr3_aa: CASSLQEGNQPQHF
v_call: TRBV13; d_call: NA; j_call: TRBJ2-7; clone_size: NA; cdr3_nt: TGTGCCAGCAGCCAGCAAGAGGGAGGCTACGAGCAGTACTTC; cdr3_aa: CASSQQEGGYEQYF
v_call: TRBV28; d_call: NA; j_call: TRBJ1-1; clone_size: NA; cdr3_nt: TGTGCCACCGAATCCGACGGTTTGAACACTGAAGCTTTCTTT; cdr3_aa: CATESDGLNTEAFF
v_call: TRBV29-1; d_call: TRBD1; j_call: TRBJ2-7; clone_size: NA; cdr3_nt: TGCAGCGTTGAACGACAGGGGAGAAACGAGCAGTACTTC; cdr3_aa: CSVERQGRNEQYF
v_call: TRBV6-5; d_call: NA; j_call: TRBJ1-1; clone_size: NA; cdr3_nt: TGTGCCAGCAGTTACAGGGGGAAGTGGGAAGCTTTCTTT; cdr3_aa: CASSYRGKWEAFF
v_call: TRBV5-5; d_call: NA; j_call: TRBJ2-7; clone_size: NA; cdr3_nt: TGTGCCAGCAGCGGGCTGTACGAGCAGTACTTC; cdr3_aa: CASSGLYEQYF
v_call: TRBV7-2; d_call: NA; j_call: TRBJ2-4; clone_size: NA; cdr3_nt: TGTGCCGTTGGAGAACTAGCCAAAAACATTCAGTACTTC; cdr3_aa: CAVGELAKNIQYF
v_call: TRBV27; d_call: NA; j_call: TRBJ2-1; clone_size: once; cdr3_nt: TGTGCCAGCAGTCCCCACGGGACCAATGAGCAGTTCTTC; cdr3_aa: CASSPHGTNEQFF
v_call: TRBV9; d_call: NA; j_call: TRBJ1-3; clone_size: few; cdr3_nt: TGTGCCAGCAGCGTGGGGGAGCACTCTGGAAACACCATATATTTT; cdr3_aa: CASSVGEHSGNTIYF
v_call: TRBV7-2; d_call: TRBD1; j_call: TRBJ1-2; clone_size: NA; cdr3_nt: TGTGCCAGCAGCTTAAACAGGGGGGACAAAGGCTACACCTTC; cdr3_aa: CASSLNRGDKGYTF
v_call: TRBV4-2; d_call: TRBD2; j_call: TRBJ2-2; clone_size: large; cdr3_nt: TGTGCCAGCAGCTTACTAGCGGCCGAAGGGACCGGGGAGCTGTTTTTT; cdr3_aa: CASSLLAAEGTGELFF
v_call: TRBV5-1; d_call: TRBD2; j_call: TRBJ2-7; clone_size: NA; cdr3_nt: TGCGCCAACAGCTTGGAAACTAGCGGGAGTGCGGTTTCCTACGAGCAGTACTTC; cdr3_aa: CANSLETSGSAVSYEQYF
v_call: TRBV15; d_call: NA; j_call: TRBJ1-3; clone_size: NA; cdr3_nt: TGTGCCACCAGCAGAGGCAGTGGAAACACCATATATTTT; cdr3_aa: CATSRGSGNTIYF
v_call: TRBV11-2; d_call: NA; j_call: TRBJ2-6; clone_size: NA; cdr3_nt: TGTGCCAGCAGCTTAAGTTCGGCCCGATCCGTCCTGACTTTC; cdr3_aa: CASSLSSARSVLTF
v_call: TRBV6-5; d_call: NA; j_call: TRBJ1-5; clone_size: NA; cdr3_nt: TGTGCCAGCAGTTACCCCGGACAGAGATTCCAGCCCCAGCATTTT; cdr3_aa: CASSYPGQRFQPQHF
v_call: TRBV5-1; d_call: NA; j_call: TRBJ2-7; clone_size: NA; cdr3_nt: TGCGCCAGCAGCCCCGACCTTGTTATAAGCCAGACCTACGAGCAGTACTTC; cdr3_aa: CASSPDLVISQTYEQYF
v_call: TRBV29-1; d_call: TRBD2; j_call: TRBJ2-1; clone_size: NA; cdr3_nt: TGCAGCGCTGGGGGGGTCAATGAGCAGTTCTTC; cdr3_aa: CSAGGVNEQFF
v_call: TRBV4-3; d_call: NA; j_call: TRBJ2-7; clone_size: once; cdr3_nt: TGCGCCAGCAGCCAAGGTTCCCCCTACGAGCAGTACTTC; cdr3_aa: CASSQGSPYEQYF
v_call: TRBV11-2; d_call: TRBD2; j_call: TRBJ2-7; clone_size: NA; cdr3_nt: TGTGCCAGCAGCTACGGGACTAGCGGCTACGAGCAGTACTTC; cdr3_aa: CASSYGTSGYEQYF
v_call: TRBV2; d_call: NA; j_call: TRBJ2-5; clone_size: NA; cdr3_nt: TGTGCCAGCAGTGAAAGGCCAAACCAAGAGACCCAGTACTTC; cdr3_aa: CASSERPNQETQYF
v_call: TRBV5-1; d_call: NA; j_call: TRBJ1-1; clone_size: NA; cdr3_nt: TGCGCCAGCAGCCCGGGGTCGGGGGGAACTGAAGCTTTCTTT; cdr3_aa: CASSPGSGGTEAFF
v_call: TRBV9; d_call: TRBD1; j_call: TRBJ1-5; clone_size: few; cdr3_nt: TGTGCCAGCAGCCAGGGGGGGAGTGGGGATCAGCCCCAGCATTTT; cdr3_aa: CASSQGGSGDQPQHF
v_call: TRBV19; d_call: TRBD1; j_call: TRBJ2-1; clone_size: once; cdr3_nt: TGTGCCAGTAGTATAAGACAGGGGGGGCAGAACAATGAGCAGTTCTTC; cdr3_aa: CASSIRQGGQNNEQFF
v_call: TRBV9; d_call: NA; j_call: TRBJ2-3; clone_size: NA; cdr3_nt: TGTGCCAGCAGCGTTCTTATGGGGGCAGGAGATACGCAGTATTTT; cdr3_aa: CASSVLMGAGDTQYF
v_call: TRBV5-1; d_call: TRBD1; j_call: TRBJ1-5; clone_size: NA; cdr3_nt: TGCGCCAGCAGCACGGGACAGGGTAAACAGCCCCAGCATTTT; cdr3_aa: CASSTGQGKQPQHF
v_call: TRBV7-2; d_call: TRBD2; j_call: TRBJ2-1; clone_size: NA; cdr3_nt: TGTGCCAGCAGCTCCCCTGCGGGGGGGCTCCCCCACAATGAGCAGTTCTTC; cdr3_aa: CASSSPAGGLPHNEQFF
v_call: TRBV29-1; d_call: TRBD2; j_call: TRBJ2-7; clone_size: few; cdr3_nt: TGCAGCGCCCTAGCGGGGGGAACGGGACTCTCCTACGAGCAGTACTTC; cdr3_aa: CSALAGGTGLSYEQYF
v_call: TRBV6-1; d_call: NA; j_call: TRBJ2-6; clone_size: NA; cdr3_nt: TGTGCCAGCAGTGAAACCACGACTTTACTCTCTGGGGCCAACGTCCTGACTTTC; cdr3_aa: CASSETTTLLSGANVLTF
v_call: TRBV7-9; d_call: TRBD2; j_call: TRBJ2-1; clone_size: NA; cdr3_nt: TGTGCCAGCAGCGGGCTTCCGTCGGGACTAGCGAAGGATGAGCAGTTCTTC; cdr3_aa: CASSGLPSGLAKDEQFF
v_call: TRBV7-2; d_call: NA; j_call: TRBJ2-3; clone_size: NA; cdr3_nt: TGTGCCAGCAGCCAGGGGGGGGTTAGGACAGATACGCAGTATTTT; cdr3_aa: CASSQGGVRTDTQYF
v_call: TRBV5-6; d_call: NA; j_call: TRBJ1-4; clone_size: NA; cdr3_nt: TGTGCCAGCAGCTTGGCCGCAGGGTCTTATGAAAAACTGTTTTTT; cdr3_aa: CASSLAAGSYEKLFF
v_call: TRBV7-2; d_call: TRBD2; j_call: TRBJ2-7; clone_size: NA; cdr3_nt: TGTGCCAGCAGCTTAGCGCAAGCGGGGGCCCACGAGCAGTACTTC; cdr3_aa: CASSLAQAGAHEQYF
v_call: TRBV14; d_call: TRBD2; j_call: TRBJ2-7; clone_size: NA; cdr3_nt: TGTGCCAGCAGCCAAGATGGGGGGGACGAGCAGTACTTC; cdr3_aa: CASSQDGGDEQYF
v_call: TRBV12-5; d_call: NA; j_call: TRBJ2-7; clone_size: NA; cdr3_nt: TGTGCTAGTGGTTTCGAGGGTTCCGAGCAGTACTTC; cdr3_aa: CASGFEGSEQYF
v_call: TRBV29-1; d_call: NA; j_call: TRBJ1-2; clone_size: NA; cdr3_nt: TGCAGCGTTGAAAGGGAATATGGCTATGGCTACACCTTC; cdr3_aa: CSVEREYGYGYTF
v_call: TRBV29-1; d_call: NA; j_call: TRBJ2-7; clone_size: few; cdr3_nt: TGCAGCGTATCGAAGTCCCAAGAAGGAGAGACTTTTTACGAGCAGTACTTC; cdr3_aa: CSVSKSQEGETFYEQYF
v_call: TRBV18; d_call: TRBD2; j_call: TRBJ2-1; clone_size: NA; cdr3_nt: TGTGCCAGCTCACCATCTACTGCGGGGGGTACCTACAATGAGCAGTTCTTC; cdr3_aa: CASSPSTAGGTYNEQFF
v_call: TRBV6-5; d_call: NA; j_call: TRBJ2-1; clone_size: NA; cdr3_nt: TGTGCCAGCAGTTACTCCCCGACCAGTTACAATGAGCAGTTCTTC; cdr3_aa: CASSYSPTSYNEQFF
v_call: TRBV11-3; d_call: TRBD2; j_call: TRBJ2-1; clone_size: NA; cdr3_nt: TGTGCCAGCAGCTCCCCAGGCAGGGAGGGTGAGCAGTTCTTC; cdr3_aa: CASSSPGREGEQFF
v_call: TRBV5-4; d_call: NA; j_call: TRBJ1-1; clone_size: few; cdr3_nt: TGTGCCAGCAGCTTGGGAGTTGCGAGAGGTCAGCTGAACACTGAAGCTTTCTTT; cdr3_aa: CASSLGVARGQLNTEAFF
v_call: TRBV5-5; d_call: NA; j_call: TRBJ2-7; clone_size: few; cdr3_nt: TGTGCCAGCAGCTTGGAGCCGACCCGCTACGAGCAGTACTTC; cdr3_aa: CASSLEPTRYEQYF
v_call: TRBV7-9; d_call: NA; j_call: TRBJ2-5; clone_size: NA; cdr3_nt: TGTGCCAGCAGCTCCGTAGGCTCCTCGCAAGAGACCCAGTACTTC; cdr3_aa: CASSSVGSSQETQYF
v_call: TRBV9; d_call: NA; j_call: TRBJ2-5; clone_size: NA; cdr3_nt: TGTGCCAGCAGCGCCCTAGGCACAAATCAAGAGACCCAGTACTTC; cdr3_aa: CASSALGTNQETQYF